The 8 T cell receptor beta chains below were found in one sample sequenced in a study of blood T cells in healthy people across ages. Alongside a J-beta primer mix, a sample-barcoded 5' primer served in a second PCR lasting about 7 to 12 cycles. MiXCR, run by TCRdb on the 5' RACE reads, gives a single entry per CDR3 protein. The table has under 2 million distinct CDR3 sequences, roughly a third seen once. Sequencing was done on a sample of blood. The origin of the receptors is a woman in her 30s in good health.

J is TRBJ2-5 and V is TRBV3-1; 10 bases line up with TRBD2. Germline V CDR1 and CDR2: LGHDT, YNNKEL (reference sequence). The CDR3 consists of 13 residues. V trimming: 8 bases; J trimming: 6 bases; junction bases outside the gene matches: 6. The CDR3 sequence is CASLAGVDKTQYF. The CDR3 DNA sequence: TGTGCCAGCCTAGCGGGGGTCGATAAGACCCAGTACTTC.

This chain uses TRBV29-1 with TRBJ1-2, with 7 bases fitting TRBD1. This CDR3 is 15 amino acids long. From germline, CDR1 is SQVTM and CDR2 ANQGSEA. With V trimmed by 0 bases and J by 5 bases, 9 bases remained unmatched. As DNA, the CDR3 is TGCAGCGTTGAAGATAGGGGCAGGGGGTGGTATGGCTACACCTTC. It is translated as CSVEDRGRGWYGYTF.

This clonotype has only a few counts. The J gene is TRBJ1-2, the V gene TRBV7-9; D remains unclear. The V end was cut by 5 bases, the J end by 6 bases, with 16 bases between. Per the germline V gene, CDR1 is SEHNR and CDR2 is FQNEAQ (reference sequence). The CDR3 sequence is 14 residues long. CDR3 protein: CASSSERVRNGYTF. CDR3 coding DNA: TGTGCCAGCAGCAGCGAACGCGTAAGAAATGGCTACACCTTC.

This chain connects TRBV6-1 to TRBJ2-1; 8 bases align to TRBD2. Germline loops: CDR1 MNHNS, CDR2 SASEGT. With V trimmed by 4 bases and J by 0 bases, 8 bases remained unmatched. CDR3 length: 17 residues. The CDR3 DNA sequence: TGTGCCAGCAGTGGATTAGCGGGGAGGGCCTCCTACAATGAGCAGTTCTTC. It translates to CASSGLAGRASYNEQFF.

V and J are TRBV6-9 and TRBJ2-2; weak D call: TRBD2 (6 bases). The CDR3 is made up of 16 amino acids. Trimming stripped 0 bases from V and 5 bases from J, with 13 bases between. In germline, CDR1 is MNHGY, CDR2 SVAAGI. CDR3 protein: CASSYSPSGYTGELFF. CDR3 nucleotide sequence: TGTGCCAGCAGTTATTCCCCGAGCGGGTATACCGGGGAGCTGTTTTTT.

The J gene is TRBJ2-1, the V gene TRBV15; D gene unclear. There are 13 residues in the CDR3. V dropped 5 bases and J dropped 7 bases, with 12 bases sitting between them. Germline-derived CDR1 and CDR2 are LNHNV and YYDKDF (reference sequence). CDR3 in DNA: TGTGCCACCAGCCCCCTTGGGGAAAATGAGCAGTTCTTC. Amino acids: CATSPLGENEQFF.

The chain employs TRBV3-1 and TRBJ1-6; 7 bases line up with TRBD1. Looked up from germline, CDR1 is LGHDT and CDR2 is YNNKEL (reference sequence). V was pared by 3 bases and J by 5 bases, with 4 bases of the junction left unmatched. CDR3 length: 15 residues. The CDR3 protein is CASSQGQNNNSPLHF. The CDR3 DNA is TGTGCCAGCAGCCAGGGACAGAATAATAATTCACCCCTCCACTTT.

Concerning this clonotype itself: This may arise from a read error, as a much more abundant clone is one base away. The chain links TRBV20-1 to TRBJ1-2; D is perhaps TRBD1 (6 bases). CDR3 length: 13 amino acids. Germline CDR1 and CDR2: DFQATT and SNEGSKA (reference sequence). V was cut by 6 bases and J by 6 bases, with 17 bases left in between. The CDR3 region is CSARVGGAHGYTF. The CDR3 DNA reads TGCAGTGCCAGGGTAGGGGGGGCGCATGGCTACACCTTC.